Presented here are 3 T cell receptor beta chains from one specimen sequenced in a study of cytomegalovirus exposure and HLA in healthy donors. Repertoires were generated with immunoSEQ multiplex PCR, while TCRdb's copy carries only in-frame clones and drops some. The sample consists of fewer than 100,000 clones, less than 95% of them appearing once. Input material: PBMCs. The receptors stem from a woman between 18 and 29 years old in good health and CMV-seropositive.

This clone was seen just once. The gene calls are TRBV5-1 and TRBJ2-7, with unresolved D. The V and J ends lost 5 bases and 2 bases respectively, with 23 bases between them. The CDR3 consists of 17 residues. Germline CDR1 SGHRS, CDR2 YFSETQ. DNA for the CDR3: TGCGCCAGCAGGGCGAGTAGCACCGAGAAATGGGCCTACGAGCAGTACTTC. Translated: CASRASSTEKWAYEQYF.

The genes are TRBV18 and TRBJ1-2, with 8 bases identical to TRBD1. J lost 8 bases, V lost 3 bases, and 8 bases had no gene match. CDR1 and CDR2 (germline): KGHSH, LQKENI. The CDR3 is made up of 14 amino acids. CDR3 sequence: CASSPATGAEGYTF. The CDR3 DNA follows: TGTGCCAGCTCACCCGCGACAGGGGCGGAGGGCTACACCTTC.

V usage is TRBV10-3 and J usage is TRBJ2-3, with 8 positions matching TRBD2. Trimming at V came to 5 bases and at J to 0 bases, leaving 4 bases not matched to a gene. This CDR3 contains 15 residues. Germline values: CDR1 ENHRY, CDR2 SYGVKD. The CDR3 DNA reads as TGTGCCATCAGTCATAGCGGGGCTAGCACAGATACGCAGTATTTT. Translation: CAISHSGASTDTQYF.